This T cell receptor (beta chain) emerged from a study of memory CD4+ T cells and cytomegalovirus serostatus. Across the study: Donors were healthy Belgian adults, under 10 CMV seropositive and some 24 seronegative. Study observations and caveats: CD4+ memory repertoires contained about 40% of the roughly 150 reported CMV TCRbeta sequences. Suggested: most of the CMV-linked TCR signature lies in CD4+ memory cells.

Trimming removed 6 bases from V and 4 bases from J, with 15 bases in between. CDR1 and CDR2 from the germline V gene are KGHSH and LQKENI. The CDR3 spans 14 residues. Profiling relied on immunoSEQ multiplex PCR, and the TCRdb table lists in-frame clones only, not all of them. Seen here are roughly 28,000 clones, around 80% observed once, and the top ten hold about 0.66%. Details on this clone: No antigen is known for it.

The sort gate was single viable CD3+CD4+CD8-CD45RO+ cells for memory CD4+ T cells. Donors' CMV status reflects serum IgG against pp150, pp28, p38, p52. Sequencing was carried out using memory CD4+ T cells from blood. The TCR was taken from an adult in good health and CMV-seronegative. V gene TRBV18 combines with J gene TRBJ1-1; D is possibly TRBD1 (5 bases). DNA for the CDR3: TGTGCCAGCTCCGGGACGGCCGAGGGCACTGAAGCTTTCTTT. It translates to CASSGTAEGTEAFF.